The 23 T cell receptor beta chains below all came from one sample that was sequenced in a study of cytotoxic CD8 clonotypes in ibrutinib-treated CLL listed by TCRdb under 2021. Library preparation employed the immunoSEQ multiplex PCR assay. TCRdb provides this immuneACCESS table in a form limited to in-frame rearrangements. Some clones are lacking; in checked studies, under half of them reflect an unresolved V gene, and why the rest are absent is not known. The sample yields 250,000 to 350,000 clones; roughly four fifths were counted once. About 6% of the sample goes to the ten largest clones. In the paper's terms, the time point label means: progressive disease on ibrutinib. Specimen: PBMCs, collected at disease progression, from a patient treated with ibrutinib. The receptors originated from a human donor with chronic lymphocytic leukemia.

This chain joins TRBV9 and TRBJ2-5, with D perhaps given as TRBD1 or TRBD2 (6 bases each). The CDR3 totals 15 residues. V dropped 0 bases and J dropped 4 bases, with 13 bases sitting between them. The germline gives CDR1 SGDLS, CDR2 YYNGEE. DNA of the CDR3: TGTGCCAGCAGCGTAGATAGGGGGGCGGGAGAGACCCAGTACTTC. Translation: CASSVDRGAGETQYF.

The chain combines TRBV6-5 with TRBJ2-2; no reliable D call. The V end lost 2 bases, the J end lost 5 bases, and 6 bases lay between the germline ends. CDR3 size: 13 residues. Germline lookup yields CDR1 MNHEY and CDR2 SVGAGI. Here the CDR3 DNA reads TGTGCCAGCAGTTACCAGAGTACCGGGGAGCTGTTTTTT. This encodes CASSYQSTGELFF.

This chain uses TRBV28 with TRBJ1-2, with D possibly being TRBD1 (6 bases). Trimming cost V 6 bases and J 4 bases, with 18 bases left between them. The CDR3 loop spans 15 amino acids. CDR1 and CDR2 (germline): MDHEN, SYDVKM. The CDR3 bases are TGTGCCAGCAGCTCACCCCCGGGGGCGAGCTATGGCTACACCTTC. As protein: CASSSPPGASYGYTF.

The chain employs TRBV7-9 and TRBJ1-1, with 9 bases fitting TRBD1. Per germline, CDR1 SEHNR and CDR2 FQNEAQ (reference sequence). The CDR3 spans 17 residues. J gave up 0 bases and V 1 base, and 6 bases lay outside the gene matches. DNA of the CDR3: TGTGCCAGCAGCTTAGTACAGGGGGCTGAGATGAACACTGAAGCTTTCTTT. Its protein is CASSLVQGAEMNTEAFF.

This rearrangement joins TRBV2 to TRBJ2-7; D is unresolved. CDR3 size: 13 residues. The V gene lost 6 bases and the J gene lost 4 bases, with 13 bases spanning the gap. Germline assignment: CDR1 SNHLY and CDR2 FYNNEI. The CDR3 loop is CASREPGPYEQYF. The CDR3 bases are TGTGCCAGCAGAGAACCCGGGCCATACGAGCAGTACTTC.

The chain couples TRBV4-1 to TRBJ2-1; a weak D match, TRBD1 (6 bases). The germline gives CDR1 MGHRA, CDR2 YSYEKL. There are 15 residues in the CDR3. V lost 4 bases and J lost 4, with 14 bases in between. CDR3 in DNA: TGCGCCAGCAGCCGAAGTGGTAGGGGGTACAATGAGCAGTTCTTC. It specifies CASSRSGRGYNEQFF.

There are a few counts of this clone. This chain links TRBV7-8 with TRBJ2-7; the D is unclear. The CDR3 is 17 residues long. Germline lookup yields CDR1 SGHVS and CDR2 FQNEAQ. Trimming removed 3 bases at V and 1 base at J, with 19 bases between. This chain's CDR3 is CASSFEPGPAFSYEQYF. Written as DNA, the CDR3 is TGTGCCAGCAGCTTCGAACCGGGCCCTGCCTTTTCCTACGAGCAGTACTTC. Full variable domain (missing parts from reference TRBV7-8 and TRBJ2-7): GAGVSQSPRYKVAKRGQDVALRCDPISGHVSLFWYQQALGQGPEFLTYFQNEAQLDKSGLPSDRFFAERPEGSVSTLKIQRTQQEDSAVYLCASSFEPGPAFSYEQYFGPGTRLTVT.

The rearrangement links TRBV4-1 to TRBJ1-2; the match to TRBD1 covers 10 bases. The CDR3 is made up of 21 amino acids. Germline-derived CDR1 and CDR2 are MGHRA and YSYEKL. V was pared by 1 base and J by 2 bases, with 19 bases of the junction left unmatched. This CDR3 reads CASSQGPGQGLLEEVNYGYTF. DNA of the CDR3: TGCGCCAGCAGCCAAGGGCCGGGACAGGGGCTACTAGAGGAGGTAAACTATGGCTACACCTTC.

The V and J genes are TRBV25-1 and TRBJ2-5; TRBD1 aligns across 8 bases. This CDR3 is built from 15 residues. V gave up 6 bases and J gave up 5 bases; unmatched junction bases: 11. Germline CDR1 MGHDK, CDR2 SYGVNS. The CDR3 DNA reads TGTGCCAGCAGCCCAGGGGACAGGCTAATGGAGACCCAGTACTTC. Its translation is CASSPGDRLMETQYF.

The chain couples TRBV4-1 to TRBJ2-3; D uncertain. CDR1 and CDR2 from the germline V gene are MGHRA and YSYEKL. This CDR3 is 13 amino acids long. Trimming left V 4 bases short and J 0 bases short, with 5 bases between. CDR3 residues: CASSLYSTDTQYF. CDR3 nucleotides: TGCGCCAGCAGCCTCTATAGCACAGATACGCAGTATTTT.

This clone was recorded many times. The chain couples TRBV18 to TRBJ2-7; D ambiguous. Germline values: CDR1 KGHSH, CDR2 LQKENI. The germline V and J ends were trimmed by 6 bases and 7 bases, with 22 bases remaining between them. The CDR3 consists of 15 residues. The CDR3 nucleotides are TGTGCCAGCTCCACTCAGGTTCTCCCTCTGGGGGAGCAGTACTTC. The encoded protein is CASSTQVLPLGEQYF.

This chain uses TRBV28 with TRBJ2-3; a possible D gene is TRBD1 (5 bases). There are 18 residues in the CDR3. Trimming pared 2 bases from V and 1 base from J, leaving 19 bases between. The germline V gene encodes CDR1 MDHEN and CDR2 SYDVKM. CDR3 loop: CASSLRLGRVAGTDTQYF. CDR3 in DNA: TGTGCCAGCAGTTTACGTCTAGGCAGGGTGGCCGGCACAGATACGCAGTATTTT.

The genes are TRBV6-4 and TRBJ2-1, with a possible D match to TRBD2 (6 bases). Germline V gene data show CDR1 as MRHNA and CDR2 as SNTAGT. The CDR3 totals 16 residues. Trimming pared 2 bases from V and 7 bases from J, leaving 18 bases between. The CDR3 region is CASSDQPGLMANEQFF. DNA for the CDR3: TGTGCCAGCAGTGACCAACCGGGACTGATGGCGAATGAGCAGTTCTTC.

V is TRBV27 and J is TRBJ2-5; TRBD1 matches at 7 bases. V lost 5 bases, J lost 1 base, and 4 bases stayed unmatched. CDR3 length: 14 residues. The germline V gene encodes CDR1 MNHEY and CDR2 SMNVEV (reference sequence). CDR3 protein: CASSRGTAQETQYF. DNA for the CDR3: TGTGCCAGCAGTAGAGGGACAGCCCAAGAGACCCAGTACTTC.

The genes are TRBV28 and TRBJ1-1; 9 positions agree with TRBD1. The trim removed 6 bases at V and 13 bases at J, leaving 9 bases unmatched. This CDR3 is built from 12 residues. Germline CDR1 and CDR2: MDHEN and SYDVKM. The CDR3, as DNA: TGTGCCAGCAGCTATGACAGGGGGAAATATTTCTTT. It encodes CASSYDRGKYFF.

This chain uses TRBV7-3 with TRBJ2-3; D remains ambiguous. V was cut by 2 bases and J by 4 bases, with 4 bases left in between. This CDR3 spans 12 amino acids. Looked up from germline, CDR1 is SGHTA and CDR2 is FQGTGA. CDR3 sequence: CASSLSADTQYF. In DNA form, the CDR3 reads TGTGCCAGCAGCTTATCGGCAGATACGCAGTATTTT.

The chain links TRBV19 to TRBJ2-2; tentatively, D is TRBD1 (5 bases). The CDR3 length is 16 residues. Germline V lookup: CDR1 LNHDA, CDR2 SQIVND (reference sequence). The V gene lost 1 base and the J gene lost 5 bases, with 14 bases spanning the gap. CDR3 amino acids: CASSIVGVPSTGELFF. The DNA of the CDR3 is TGTGCCAGTAGTATAGTAGGGGTCCCGAGTACCGGGGAGCTGTTTTTT.

This clone was counted a single time. This chain connects TRBV14 to TRBJ2-5; TRBD2 is a possible D gene (5 bases). The germline V gene has CDR1 SGHDN and CDR2 FVKESK. The CDR3 has 17 residues. V was pared by 0 bases and J by 5 bases, with 19 bases between. CDR3 nucleotide sequence: TGTGCCAGCAGCCAAGAGTGGGCTAACGCAGGCGGGGAGACCCAGTACTTC. Protein: CASSQEWANAGGETQYF.

This clone was recorded a few times. The V call is TRBV7-9, the J call TRBJ2-4; TRBD1 aligns across 9 bases. The CDR3 spans 16 residues. CDR1 is SEHNR, CDR2 FQNEAQ, per germline (reference sequence). Trimming at V came to 5 bases and at J to 0 bases, leaving 5 bases not matched to a gene. CDR3 protein: CASSAGQGIAKNIQYF. The DNA for the CDR3 is TGTGCCAGCAGCGCCGGACAGGGGATAGCCAAAAACATTCAGTACTTC.

The V and J genes are TRBV5-1 and TRBJ2-3; D may correspond to TRBD1 or TRBD2 (5 bases each). V shed 0 bases and J shed 1 base, with 9 bases lying between them. The CDR3 length is 15 residues. In germline, CDR1 is SGHRS, CDR2 YFSETQ. This CDR3 is CASSLAVGGTDTQYF. In nucleotides, the CDR3 is TGCGCCAGCAGCTTGGCGGTGGGGGGCACAGATACGCAGTATTTT.

CDR3 bases: TGTGCCATCAGTGAGTCAGGGGGTGAAATCCGAGGCGAGCAGTACTTC. It encodes CAISESGGEIRGEQYF. The V call is TRBV10-3, the J call TRBJ2-7; tentative D call: TRBD1 (6 bases). V was cut by 0 bases and J by 6 bases, with 18 bases left in between. Per the germline V gene, CDR1 is ENHRY and CDR2 is SYGVKD. The CDR3 consists of 16 residues.

The chain employs TRBV6-5 and TRBJ1-1; the D gene is possibly TRBD1 (6 bases). CDR1 is MNHEY and CDR2 is SVGAGI in the germline V gene. The CDR3 contains 12 residues. V was trimmed by 9 bases and J by 1 base, leaving 9 bases between them. CDR3 loop: CASSQGNTEAFF. DNA for the CDR3: TGTGCCAGTTCACAGGGGAACACTGAAGCTTTCTTT.

This chain uses TRBV5-4 with TRBJ2-5; 8 bases align to TRBD2. This CDR3 region has 17 residues. V lost 4 bases and J lost 2; bases outside the gene matches: 13. Germline V gene sequence: CDR1 SGHNT, CDR2 YYREEE (reference sequence). CDR3 coding DNA: TGTGCCAGCAGCCCTCCCGGGAGGGTCCCTTTTCAAGAGACCCAGTACTTC. It is translated as CASSPPGRVPFQETQYF.